This TCR beta chain was recovered during a study of blood T cell repertoires in COVID-19. Study background: Nucleic acid was either cDNA or gDNA, and it came from T cells, B-cell-depleted T cells, or PBMCs.

With 7 bases removed from V and 5 bases from J, the gap between germline ends came to 17 bases. The CDR3 consists of 13 residues. CDR1 and CDR2 (germline): GTSNPN, SVGIG (reference sequence). TCRdb's copy holds only in-frame clones and misses some; the assay was immunoSEQ multiplex PCR. The sample gives about 100,000 clones, less than 95% of which show up once; 5% to 6% is in the top ten. The clonotype was recovered from a man aged 45-65 years with acute or convalescent COVID-19. The sample taken for sequencing was peripheral blood. This sequence joins TRBV30 and TRBJ1-1; possible D gene TRBD1, 6 bases. The CDR3 DNA sequence: TGTGCCTCGGGGCAGGGGATCGGTACTGAAGCTTTCTTT. This translates into CASGQGIGTEAFF.